This T cell receptor beta chain originates from a study of cytomegalovirus exposure and HLA in healthy donors. Whole-study context: An early data release held tens of millions of unique TCRs from HLA-typed donors.

The CDR3 is 15 residues long. In germline, CDR1 is SGHTA, CDR2 FQGTGA. V was shortened by 2 bases and J by 2 bases, with 10 bases between the two germline ends. This PCR relied on a set of 60 Vbeta primers and 13 Jbeta primers. Sequencing was performed with immunoSEQ multiplex PCR; in TCRdb, only in-frame clones are kept and a portion is missing. The data show fewer than 150,000 clones, 65% to 75% seen once. Sequenced: PBMCs. The clonotype comes from a woman aged 40-49 years in good health and CMV-seropositive. V usage is TRBV7-3 and J usage is TRBJ2-1; D unclear. DNA of the CDR3: TGTGCCAGCAGCTTACGGCGGAGTACCTACAATGAGCAGTTCTTC. Amino acids: CASSLRRSTYNEQFF.